This TCR beta chain was recovered during a study of shared clonotypes between healthy human individuals. Across the whole study: CD4 naive and CD4 memory each took three plates per donor, while CD8 naive took two and CD8 memory one.

Healthy HIV-negative adults with no recent acute infections or vaccinations were recruited as donors. Germline values: CDR1 LGHNA, CDR2 YNFKEQ. The CDR3 consists of 16 residues. The V end lost 0 bases, the J end lost 0 bases, and 8 bases lay between the germline ends. Notes on the study in general: The study found about 5% of naive CD4 clonotypes shared across a few donors.

Tens of thousands of T cell genomes (roughly 190 ng DNA) went into each sorted-subset replicate. Assay used: immunoSEQ multiplex PCR; TCRdb lists only in-frame clones, some missing. The sample consists of some 690,000 clones, 80% to 95% of them appearing once. A note on this clone: Its target is unknown. Within the sample, other DNA sequences also encode this same CDR3.

The rearrangement links TRBV4-2 to TRBJ2-2, with no clear D. The source is a man aged 18 to 29 in good health. Some clones in this sample may be carry-over from other donors' samples. The sample was memory CD8+ T cells from PBMCs. Documented subset: CD45RO+ cells pooled with CCR7-negative TemRA cells. In DNA, the CDR3 is TGTGCCAGCAGCCAAGATCGGGTCGCGAACACCGGGGAGCTGTTTTTT. It is translated as CASSQDRVANTGELFF.